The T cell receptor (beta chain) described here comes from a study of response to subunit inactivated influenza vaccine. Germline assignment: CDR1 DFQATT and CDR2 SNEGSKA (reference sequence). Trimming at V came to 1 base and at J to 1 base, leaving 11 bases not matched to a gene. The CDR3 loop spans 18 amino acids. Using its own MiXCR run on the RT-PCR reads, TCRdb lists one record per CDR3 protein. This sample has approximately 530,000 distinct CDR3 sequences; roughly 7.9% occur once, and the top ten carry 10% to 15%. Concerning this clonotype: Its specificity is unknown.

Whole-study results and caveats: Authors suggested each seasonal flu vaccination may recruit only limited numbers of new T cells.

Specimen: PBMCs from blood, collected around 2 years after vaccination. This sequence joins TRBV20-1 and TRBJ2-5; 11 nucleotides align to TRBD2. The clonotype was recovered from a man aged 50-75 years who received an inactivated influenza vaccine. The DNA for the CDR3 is TGCAGTGCTAGAGTGTGGGGACTAGCGGATTTTCGCCAAGAGACCCAGTACTTC. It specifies CSARVWGLADFRQETQYF.